Below, one TCR beta chain is given with its context. This specimen comes from a study of blood T cell repertoires in COVID-19. Looking at the study overall: There were acute and convalescent COVID-19 samples, and they came from the United States, Italy and Spain. T cells, B-cell-depleted T cells, or PBMCs provided the cDNA or gDNA that served as material.

Original processing notes: Amplified reference gene primers provided the basis for estimating nucleated cell counts. Here immunoSEQ multiplex PCR was the method, and the copy in TCRdb shows in-frame clones only, minus some. V and J calls plus clone size are reproduced from that table; the DNA served to infer D and trimming. The sample shows over 65,000 clones, more than 75% of them seen only once. Specimen: peripheral blood. This TCR derives from a human donor in a cohort sampled during active COVID-19.

Here the CDR3 reads CASARIQVPQETQYF. For the CDR3, the DNA is TGTGCCAGCGCCCGGATCCAGGTCCCTCAAGAGACCCAGTACTTC. This chain links TRBV6-5 with TRBJ2-5; D unresolved. V was cut by 8 bases and J by 2 bases, with 18 bases left in between. The CDR3 extends over 15 amino acids. CDR1 MNHEY and CDR2 SVGAGI come from the germline V gene.